This entry lists 27 T cell receptor beta chains sequenced from one sample in a study of Ad26.COV2.S vaccination and SARS-CoV-2 variants. TCRdb's table, derived via immunoSEQ multiplex PCR, lists solely in-frame clones and lacks some. The table has over 110,000 clones, 75% to 90% seen once. Sequenced material: peripheral blood, taken after recovery from COVID-19. These receptors were obtained from a human donor who had recovered from COVID-19.

The rearrangement links TRBV28 to TRBJ1-5; a possible D gene is TRBD1 (6 bases). Germline values: CDR1 MDHEN, CDR2 SYDVKM. There are 16 residues in the CDR3. Trimming took 5 bases from V and 5 from J, leaving 19 bases between them. The CDR3 reads CASSIWDTSGYQPQHF. CDR3 bases: TGTGCCAGCAGTATCTGGGACACCTCCGGGTATCAGCCCCAGCATTTT.

This chain uses TRBV3-1 (or the pseudogene TRBV3-2) with TRBJ2-1; 10 nucleotides line up with TRBD2. CDR1 LGHDT and CDR2 YNNKEL come from the germline V gene (reference sequence). With V trimmed by 6 bases and J by 4 bases, 3 bases remained unmatched. The CDR3 runs 14 residues. The CDR3, as DNA: TGTGCCAGCAGGGGGACTAGCGTATACAATGAGCAGTTCTTC. Translation: CASRGTSVYNEQFF.

This chain connects TRBV19 to TRBJ2-3; 8 positions agree with TRBD2. The germline V gene encodes CDR1 LNHDA and CDR2 SQIVND (reference sequence). The V gene end was trimmed by 3 bases and the J gene end by 2 bases; junction bases not matched to a gene: 7. CDR3 length: 16 residues. The CDR3, as DNA: TGTGCCAGTAGTATTCGGGGCGGGGGGATCACAGATACGCAGTATTTT. Residues: CASSIRGGGITDTQYF.

This sequence joins TRBV27 and TRBJ1-1; TRBD1 matches at 8 bases. V dropped 0 bases and J dropped 1; count of bases not matched to a gene: 4. The length of the CDR3 is 16 residues. Germline V CDR1 and CDR2: MNHEY, SMNVEV (reference sequence). CDR3 region: CASSLSPTGGNTEAFF. The DNA for the CDR3 is TGTGCCAGCAGTTTATCGCCTACAGGGGGGAACACTGAAGCTTTCTTT.

The chain combines TRBV19 with TRBJ2-3, with 8 bases identical to TRBD1. Germline values: CDR1 LNHDA, CDR2 SQIVND (reference sequence). V was pared by 6 bases and J by 3 bases, with 5 bases of the junction left unmatched. The CDR3 has 14 amino acids. CDR3 sequence: CASRPQGDTDTQYF. CDR3 sequence (DNA): TGTGCCAGTAGACCACAGGGGGATACAGATACGCAGTATTTT.

This chain links TRBV7-9 with TRBJ1-5, with D possibly matching TRBD1 (6 bases). V shed 5 bases and J shed 2 bases, with 10 bases lying between them. CDR1 and CDR2 from the germline V gene are SEHNR and FQNEAQ (reference sequence). The CDR3 sequence is 14 residues long. CDR3 amino acids: CASSPSGGNQPQHF. For the CDR3, the DNA is TGTGCCAGCAGCCCCTCAGGGGGCAATCAGCCCCAGCATTTT.

This chain's CDR3 is CASSLNGRGELFF. The CDR3 bases are TGCGCCAGCAGCCTTAATGGGAGGGGAGAGCTGTTTTTT. This rearrangement joins TRBV5-1 to TRBJ2-2; 7 bases line up with TRBD2. This CDR3 contains 13 residues. The trim removed 4 bases at V and 11 bases at J, leaving 8 bases unmatched. Germline CDR1 SGHRS, CDR2 YFSETQ.

The chain carries TRBV9 and TRBJ2-7; no clear D gene. Germline CDR1 reads SGDLS; CDR2 reads YYNGEE. CDR3 length: 13 residues. V was cut by 0 bases and J by 2 bases, with 6 bases left in between. CDR3 DNA sequence: TGTGCCAGCAGCGTAGGGAACACCTACGAGCAGTACTTC. Protein product: CASSVGNTYEQYF.

V usage is TRBV6-2 or TRBV6-3 and J usage is TRBJ2-1, with a tentative D call TRBD1 (6 bases). CDR3 size: 12 residues. Trimming pared 3 bases from V and 12 bases from J, leaving 12 bases between. From germline, CDR1 is MNHEY and CDR2 SVGEGT. Here the CDR3 reads CASSYTGFGQFF. Written as DNA, the CDR3 is TGTGCCAGCAGTTATACAGGGTTTGGGCAGTTCTTC.

The chain is built from TRBV7-2 and TRBJ2-3, with D possibly matching TRBD2 (5 bases). The V end was cut by 5 bases, the J end by 6 bases, with 9 bases between. CDR1 is SGHTA, CDR2 FQGNSA, per germline. There are 12 residues in the CDR3. The CDR3 spells CASSQQRDTQYF. CDR3 bases: TGTGCCAGCAGCCAACAGCGGGATACGCAGTATTTT.

J is TRBJ2-5 and V is TRBV19; D possibly uses TRBD1 or TRBD2 (5 bases each). With 7 bases removed from V and 2 bases from J, the gap between germline ends came to 11 bases. The CDR3 extends over 13 amino acids. Germline V lookup: CDR1 LNHDA, CDR2 SQIVND (reference sequence). In DNA, the CDR3 is TGTGCCAGTACGGGGACCGGACAAGAGACCCAGTACTTC. Translation gives CASTGTGQETQYF.

V gene TRBV30 combines with J gene TRBJ2-2; 7 positions match TRBD2. The trim removed 5 bases at V and 4 bases at J, leaving 7 bases unmatched. This CDR3 comprises 14 residues. Germline CDR1 and CDR2: GTSNPN and SVGIG (reference sequence). The CDR3 here is CAWRKPGGTGELFF. The CDR3 nucleotides are TGTGCCTGGCGAAAACCGGGGGGCACCGGGGAGCTGTTTTTT.

The chain recombines TRBV2 with TRBJ2-3; D may be TRBD1 (6 bases). The V gene lost 4 bases and the J gene lost 2 bases, with 13 bases spanning the gap. The CDR3 is 15 amino acids. In germline, CDR1 is SNHLY, CDR2 FYNNEI. CDR3 sequence: CASSGQDRYTDTQYF. The CDR3 DNA is TGTGCCAGCAGTGGACAGGATCGATACACAGATACGCAGTATTTT. Full variable domain (rest looked up from reference TRBV2 and TRBJ2-3): EPEVTQTPSHQVTQMGQEVILRCVPISNHLYFYWYRQILGQKVEFLVSFYNNEISEKSEIFDDQFSVERPDGSNFTLKIRSTKLEDSAMYFCASSGQDRYTDTQYFGPGTRLTVL.

The chain joins TRBV4-1 to TRBJ1-5; D is ambiguous. Trimming left V 4 bases short and J 0 bases short, with 10 bases between. Germline CDR1 MGHRA, CDR2 YSYEKL. This CDR3 contains 15 residues. CDR3 nucleotide sequence: TGCGCCAGCAGCCGAAGTCGAACTAGCAATCAGCCCCAGCATTTT. It is translated as CASSRSRTSNQPQHF.

The CDR3 loop is CASGLYPHEQYF. CDR3 coding DNA: TGTGCTAGTGGTCTTTATCCCCACGAGCAGTACTTC. The V gene is TRBV12-5, the J gene TRBJ2-7; D gene ambiguous. V was trimmed by 5 bases and J by 5 bases, leaving 10 bases between them. Germline CDR1 reads LGHNT; CDR2 reads FRNRAP. CDR3 length equals 12 residues.

The V call is TRBV11-2, the J call TRBJ2-5, with 7 positions matching TRBD1. Germline V lookup: CDR1 SGHAT, CDR2 FQNNGV. The ends lost 5 bases at V and 5 bases at J; junction bases unmatched: 14. The CDR3 covers 16 residues. CDR3 protein: CASSPRTGPQGETQYF. CDR3 coding DNA: TGTGCCAGCAGCCCCCGGACAGGTCCCCAAGGGGAGACCCAGTACTTC.

The DNA for the CDR3 is TGTGCCACCAGCAGAGATCGGTACAGGGTGATGAACACTGAAGCTTTCTTT. This sequence encodes CATSRDRYRVMNTEAFF. The chain carries TRBV15 and TRBJ1-1; D is possibly TRBD1 (6 bases). Deletions cut 0 bases from V and 0 bases from J, with 14 bases between. The CDR3 sequence is 17 residues long. CDR1 and CDR2 (germline): LNHNV, YYDKDF (reference sequence).

V usage is TRBV19 and J usage is TRBJ2-1; TRBD2 aligns across 10 bases. V was pared by 1 base and J by 6 bases, with 6 bases of the junction left unmatched. This CDR3 comprises 16 residues. Germline-derived CDR1 and CDR2 are LNHDA and SQIVND (reference sequence). The CDR3 reads CASSIAPSGGANEQFF. CDR3 in DNA: TGTGCCAGTAGTATAGCGCCCAGCGGGGGGGCCAATGAGCAGTTCTTC.

The rearrangement uses TRBV28 and TRBJ1-2, with TRBD1 matching 7 bases. The J segment lost 7 bases and the V segment lost 6 bases, leaving 8 bases of the junction unmatched. Looked up from germline, CDR1 is MDHEN and CDR2 is SYDVKM. This CDR3 is 13 amino acids long. CDR3 DNA: TGTGCCAGCAGCCCGACAGGGCGCGCTGGCTACACCTTC. It is translated as CASSPTGRAGYTF.

The chain carries TRBV4-2 and TRBJ2-3; the match to TRBD2 covers 13 bases. CDR1 is LGHNA, CDR2 YNFKEQ, per germline. The V segment lost 3 bases and the J segment 0 bases; nucleotides outside the gene matches: 6. This CDR3 is built from 18 residues. The CDR3 protein is CASSQELAGGPSTDTQYF. Here the CDR3 DNA reads TGTGCCAGCAGCCAGGAACTAGCGGGGGGGCCGAGCACAGATACGCAGTATTTT.

The CDR3 coding sequence is TGTGCCAGCAGTTTATTAAAGGGTGACGAGCAGTACTTC. Translation: CASSLLKGDEQYF. The rearrangement joins TRBV28 to TRBJ2-7; no reliable D call. Germline-derived CDR1 and CDR2 are MDHEN and SYDVKM. Trimming shortened V by 1 base and J by 5 bases, and 9 bases separated the two germline ends. CDR3 size: 13 residues.

The rearrangement joins TRBV5-6 to TRBJ2-7; unclear D gene. The germline gives CDR1 SGHDT, CDR2 YYEEEE. The germline V and J ends were trimmed by 1 base and 1 base, with 6 bases remaining between them. The CDR3 is 13 residues long. Here the CDR3 reads CASSLKSSYEQYF. DNA of the CDR3: TGTGCCAGCAGCTTGAAGTCTTCCTACGAGCAGTACTTC.

The table lists this clone with a few counts. This rearrangement joins TRBV18 to TRBJ2-7; 9 bases are a match to TRBD1. The germline gives CDR1 KGHSH, CDR2 LQKENI. The CDR3 has 14 residues. Unmatched junction bases numbered 10, after V lost 4 bases and J lost 9 bases. The CDR3 sequence: CASSQGTGNSAQYF. CDR3 DNA: TGTGCCAGCTCACAGGGGACAGGGAATTCAGCGCAGTACTTC.

This chain joins TRBV13 and TRBJ2-1, with TRBD2 as a possible D gene (7 bases). The germline V and J ends were trimmed by 3 bases and 8 bases, with 8 bases remaining between them. There are 12 residues in the CDR3. Germline-derived CDR1 and CDR2 are PRHDT and FYEKMQ (reference sequence). CDR3: CASSFGGHEQFF. The CDR3 DNA reads as TGTGCCAGCAGCTTCGGGGGGCATGAGCAGTTCTTC.

This rearrangement joins TRBV18 to TRBJ1-1; no clear D. Trimming took off 6 bases at V and 0 bases at J, with 8 bases between the two ends. Germline loops: CDR1 KGHSH, CDR2 LQKENI. CDR3 length equals 13 residues. CDR3 region: CASSLSLNTEAFF. CDR3 nucleotides: TGTGCCAGCTCCCTAAGTTTGAACACTGAAGCTTTCTTT. Complete variable domain (other parts from reference TRBV18 and TRBJ1-1): NAGVMQNPRHLVRRRGQEARLRCSPMKGHSHVYWYRQLPEEGLKFMVYLQKENIIDESGMPKERFSAEFPKEGPSILRIQQVVRGDSAAYFCASSLSLNTEAFFGQGTRLTVV.

The chain recombines TRBV4-1 with TRBJ1-1; 10 bases are a match to TRBD1. CDR3 size: 15 residues. V lost 4 bases to trimming and J lost 5 bases; unmatched junction nucleotides: 7. The V gene's germline CDR1 is MGHRA and CDR2 YSYEKL. The CDR3 reads CASSLGRTGGTEAFF. The CDR3 coding sequence is TGCGCCAGCAGCCTCGGACGGACAGGGGGGACTGAAGCTTTCTTT.

The chain couples TRBV12-3 or TRBV12-4 to TRBJ2-7; D gene unclear. Trimming cost V 4 bases and J 7 bases, with 8 bases left between them. CDR3 size: 11 residues. CDR3 bases: TGTGCCAGCAGTTCCGACCGGGAGCAGTACTTC. Translating gives CASSSDREQYF.